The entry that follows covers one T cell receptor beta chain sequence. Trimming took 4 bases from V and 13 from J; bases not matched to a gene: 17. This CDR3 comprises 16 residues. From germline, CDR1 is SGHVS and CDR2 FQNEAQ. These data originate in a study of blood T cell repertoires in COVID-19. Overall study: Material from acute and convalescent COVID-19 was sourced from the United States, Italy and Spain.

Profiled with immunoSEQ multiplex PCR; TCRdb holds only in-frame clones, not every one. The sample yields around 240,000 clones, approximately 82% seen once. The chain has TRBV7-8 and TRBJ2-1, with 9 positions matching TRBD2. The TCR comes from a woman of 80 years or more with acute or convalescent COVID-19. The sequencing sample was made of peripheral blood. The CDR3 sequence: CASSSSDRAGGPSQFF. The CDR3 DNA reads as TGTGCCAGCAGCTCCTCCGATCGGGCGGGAGGGCCTAGTCAGTTCTTC.